The 21 T cell receptor beta chains reported below all come from one sample, sequenced in a study of PD-1 blockade in classical Hodgkin lymphoma. The time point: cycle 4 day 1 (C4D1), after 6 weeks of nivolumab. Each patient relapsed following autologous stem cell transplantation, and prior brentuximab vedotin exposure differed. The protocol was immunoSEQ multiplex PCR, while the TCRdb copy is restricted to in-frame clones and leaves out a portion. The sample contains about 27,000 clones, 72% of which appear only once. Sequencing used peripheral blood mononuclear cells (PBMCs), obtained before the fourth cycle of nivolumab. Receptors were obtained from a human donor with classical Hodgkin lymphoma.

The chain recombines TRBV2 with TRBJ1-1; no definite D call. The length of the CDR3 is 11 residues. The germline CDR1 and CDR2 sequences are SNHLY and FYNNEI. V gave up 11 bases and J gave up 6 bases, with 13 bases separating them. The CDR3 spells CASAVGSEAFF. CDR3 sequence (DNA): TGTGCCTCGGCGGTGGGTTCTGAAGCTTTCTTT. Looking up the rest from reference TRBV2 and TRBJ1-1 gives the full variable domain: EPEVTQTPSHQVTQMGQEVILRCVPISNHLYFYWYRQILGQKVEFLVSFYNNEISEKSEIFDDQFSVERPDGSNFTLKIRSTKLEDSAMYFCASAVGSEAFFGQGTRLTVV.

The J gene is TRBJ2-7, the V gene TRBV29-1; possibly TRBD1 for D (6 bases). CDR1 and CDR2 from the germline V gene are SQVTM and ANQGSEA. This CDR3 comprises 12 residues. Trimming pared 6 bases from V and 7 bases from J, leaving 16 bases between. The CDR3 reads CSVFTGLGEQYF. The CDR3 DNA reads as TGCAGCGTATTTACAGGGCTGGGGGAGCAGTACTTC.

V is TRBV30 and J is TRBJ2-2; D is perhaps TRBD1 (7 bases). Trimming left V 2 bases short and J 7 bases short, with 11 bases between. CDR1 GTSNPN and CDR2 SVGIG come from the germline V gene (reference sequence). CDR3 size: 13 residues. CDR3 residues: CAWSQGGHGELFF. Written as DNA, the CDR3 is TGTGCCTGGAGTCAGGGGGGTCACGGGGAGCTGTTTTTT.

The chain recombines TRBV5-5 with TRBJ2-7; 8 bases line up with TRBD2. Losses at the gene ends were 0 bases for V and 3 bases for J; bases not matched to a gene: 8. Germline V gene sequence: CDR1 SGHKS, CDR2 YYEKEE (reference sequence). The CDR3 is 16 residues long. The CDR3 bases are TGTGCCAGCAGCTTGGATGCGGGGGGACCTGTCTACGAGCAGTACTTC. Amino acid sequence: CASSLDAGGPVYEQYF.

The CDR3 DNA sequence: TGTGCCAGCAGCTTAGGGAGGATAGCGGGAGGGCCGTGGAATGAGCAGTTCTTC. This encodes CASSLGRIAGGPWNEQFF. This rearrangement joins TRBV7-9 to TRBJ2-1, with 11 bases that match TRBD2. This CDR3 has 18 amino acids. V gave up 1 base and J gave up 7 bases; unmatched junction bases: 12. Looked up from germline, CDR1 is SEHNR and CDR2 is FQNEAQ (reference sequence).

This clone appeared a few times. This rearrangement joins TRBV23-1 to TRBJ2-7, with 9 bases lining up with TRBD2. TRBV23-1 is sorted into the ORF group, with uncertain function. The CDR3 spans 19 residues. J lost 3 bases, V lost 0 bases, and 15 bases had no gene match. CDR3 nucleotide sequence: TGCGCCAGCAGTCAATCCCCTGACAGGGCCAGCGGGAGGATCTACGAGCAGTACTTC. Residues: CASSQSPDRASGRIYEQYF.

This chain uses TRBV29-1 with TRBJ1-2; D uncertain. CDR1 and CDR2 (germline): SQVTM, ANQGSEA. V dropped 5 bases and J dropped 0 bases, with 13 bases sitting between them. The CDR3 runs 14 residues. The CDR3 spells CSVSPYGANYGYTF. The CDR3 DNA reads TGCAGCGTTTCCCCATACGGGGCTAACTATGGCTACACCTTC. Full variable domain (rest looked up from reference TRBV29-1 and TRBJ1-2): SAVISQKPSRDICQRGTSLTIQCQVDSQVTMMFWYRQQPGQSLTLIATANQGSEATYESGFVIDKFPISRPNLTFSTLTVSNMSPEDSSIYLCSVSPYGANYGYTFGSGTRLTVV.

The chain uses TRBV7-2 and TRBJ2-2; 10 bases map to TRBD1. J was trimmed by 4 bases and V by 4 bases; bases with no gene match: 3. The germline V gene encodes CDR1 SGHTA and CDR2 FQGNSA. The CDR3 contains 15 residues. CDR3 loop: CASSWTGGTTGELFF. The DNA of the CDR3 is TGTGCCAGCAGCTGGACAGGGGGGACCACCGGGGAGCTGTTTTTT.

V gene TRBV28 combines with J gene TRBJ1-4; D perhaps matches TRBD1 (5 bases). Trimming took 2 bases from V and 7 from J, leaving 5 bases between them. CDR1 MDHEN and CDR2 SYDVKM come from the germline V gene. The CDR3 sequence is 12 residues long. The CDR3 coding sequence is TGTGCCAGCAGTTTACAGGGTGAAAAACTGTTTTTT. The encoded protein is CASSLQGEKLFF. The complete variable domain, with remaining parts taken from reference TRBV28 and TRBJ1-4, reads DVKVTQSSRYLVKRTGEKVFLECVQDMDHENMFWYRQDPGLGLRLIYFSYDVKMKEKGDIPEGYSVSREKKERFSLILESASTNQTSMYLCASSLQGEKLFFGSGTQLSVL.

Of note for this clone: An end of the junction does not agree with germline; a read error may underlie this. The V gene is TRBV5-4, the J gene TRBJ1-1; tentative D call: TRBD1 (6 bases). The CDR3 is made up of 12 amino acids. Germline CDR1 SGHNT, CDR2 YYREEE (reference sequence). The CDR3 reads CASTLDRTEAFF. As DNA, the CDR3 is TGTGCCAGCACCTTGGACAGAACTGAAGCTTTCTTT.

J is TRBJ2-5 and V is TRBV5-6; D not certain. The ends were cut back, 5 bases at V and 1 base at J, with 9 bases in the middle. The CDR3 totals 13 residues. The germline gives CDR1 SGHDT, CDR2 YYEEEE. CDR3 amino acids: CASSPESQETQYF. The CDR3 nucleotides are TGTGCCAGCAGTCCTGAGAGCCAAGAGACCCAGTACTTC.

This chain uses TRBV5-6 with TRBJ2-5, with unresolved D. The CDR3 has 14 residues. Germline V lookup: CDR1 SGHDT, CDR2 YYEEEE. V was cut by 5 bases and J by 4 bases, with 15 bases left in between. The CDR3 bases are TGTGCCAGCAGGCCCGTCGAGTGGCGAGAGACCCAGTACTTC. The encoded protein is CASRPVEWRETQYF. The full variable domain, its missing parts supplied by reference TRBV5-6 and TRBJ2-5, is DAGVTQSPTHLIKTRGQQVTLRCSPKSGHDTVSWYQQALGQGPQFIFQYYEEEERQRGNFPDRFSGHQFPNYSSELNVNALLLGDSALYLCASRPVEWRETQYFGPGTRLLVL.

The rearrangement links TRBV30 to TRBJ1-6; a weak D match, TRBD1 (6 bases). V lost 1 base, J lost 8 bases, and 9 bases lay in between. The germline gives CDR1 GTSNPN, CDR2 SVGIG (reference sequence). The length of the CDR3 is 13 residues. CDR3 residues: CAWSGQVHSPLHF. CDR3 DNA: TGTGCCTGGAGTGGACAGGTGCATTCACCCCTCCACTTT.

This chain joins TRBV6-1 and TRBJ2-3; D remains ambiguous. This CDR3 is built from 15 residues. Germline V gene lookup returns CDR1 MNHNS and CDR2 SASEGT. V was clipped by 4 bases and J by 2 bases, with 13 bases between them. The CDR3 protein is CASSAMTSYTDTQYF. In nucleotides, the CDR3 is TGTGCCAGCAGTGCGATGACGTCGTACACAGATACGCAGTATTTT.

The rearrangement links TRBV13 to TRBJ1-4; D possibly corresponds to TRBD1 (5 bases). V was shortened by 5 bases and J by 7 bases, with 23 bases between the two germline ends. Germline lookup yields CDR1 PRHDT and CDR2 FYEKMQ (reference sequence). This CDR3 has 17 residues. The CDR3 DNA follows: TGTGCCAGCAGCCCACGGGACCCAGGGCCCCCGGGTGAAAAACTGTTTTTT. Encoded protein: CASSPRDPGPPGEKLFF.

The chain has TRBV28 and TRBJ2-5; 7 bases align to TRBD1. This CDR3 region has 13 residues. The junction had 4 bases not matched to a gene; V was cut back by 6 bases and J by 3 bases. CDR1 is MDHEN, CDR2 SYDVKM, per germline. The CDR3 region has the DNA TGTGCCAGCAGGGAGACAGGGAAAGAGACCCAGTACTTC. Encoded protein: CASRETGKETQYF.

The chain carries TRBV9 and TRBJ1-2, with D possibly matching TRBD1 (5 bases). Trimming shortened V by 0 bases and J by 3 bases, and 9 bases separated the two germline ends. Germline CDR1 reads SGDLS; CDR2 reads YYNGEE. This CDR3 is built from 14 residues. CDR3 bases: TGTGCCAGCAGCGTAGGAGGGACTTACTATGGCTACACCTTC. Encoded protein: CASSVGGTYYGYTF.

This clone was observed a single time. The genes are TRBV7-6 and TRBJ1-1; no reliable D call. The germline V gene has CDR1 SGHVS and CDR2 FNYEAQ. The germline V and J ends were trimmed by 1 base and 4 bases, with 22 bases remaining between them. The CDR3 covers 18 residues. This CDR3 is CASSLGWVPRGEVTEAFF. The CDR3 region has the DNA TGTGCCAGCAGCTTAGGATGGGTCCCCCGGGGAGAGGTCACTGAAGCTTTCTTT.

This chain connects TRBV19 to TRBJ1-3; D unclear. Trimming pared 0 bases from V and 8 bases from J, leaving 14 bases between. Germline CDR1 is LNHDA and CDR2 is SQIVND (reference sequence). This CDR3 has 15 residues. The CDR3 sequence: CASSIEAAPLDTIYF. The CDR3 DNA reads as TGTGCCAGTAGTATAGAGGCCGCACCGTTAGACACCATATATTTT.

The CDR3 spells CASSEGGRVVGQYF. The CDR3 bases are TGTGCCAGCAGTGAAGGGGGAAGGGTGGTTGGGCAGTATTTT. The chain links TRBV25-1 to TRBJ2-3; D tentatively fits TRBD1 or TRBD2 (5 bases each). The CDR3 is 14 residues long. Germline CDR1 MGHDK, CDR2 SYGVNS. V was cut by 2 bases and J by 11 bases, with 17 bases left in between.

For the CDR3, the DNA is TGTGCCAGCAGCTCCCGACGCGGATGGGGGGGGGAGCTGTTTTTT. This sequence encodes CASSSRRGWGGELFF. The rearrangement uses TRBV5-4 and TRBJ2-2, with D perhaps TRBD1 or TRBD2 (5 bases each). CDR1 SGHNT and CDR2 YYREEE come from the germline V gene (reference sequence). The CDR3 length is 15 residues. Between the trimmed V and J ends, which lost 3 bases and 8 bases, there was a span of 17 bases.